Included here is one T cell receptor beta chain sequence, with context. This receptor's antigen is unknown. Base qualities are missing; no much larger clone stands one base away. The donors were healthy, HIV-negative adults with no recently reported acute infections or vaccinations. Every donor was a Caucasian adult residing in Nashville, Tennessee, USA. CD4+ T cells were enriched by magnetic negative selection, after which naive cells were positively selected on CD45RA and the negative fraction was taken as the memory subset. After blood collection by leukapheresis, PBMCs were isolated using Ficoll-Histopaque density gradient centrifugation and then cryopreserved in the vapor phase of liquid nitrogen. Analytical flow cytometry was used to check the purity and quantity of each magnetically sorted T cell population. From each sorted fraction, genomic DNA was isolated and quantified by UV absorbance on a Nanodrop 2000c.

CDR1 LNHNV and CDR2 YYDKDF were looked up in the germline V gene (reference sequence). V is cut by 0 bases and J by 6 bases, and the space between the germline ends is 5 bases. The CDR3 goes from the cysteine to the phenylalanine over 13 residues. Of all the DNA, just the CDR3 is kept, 39 bases in frame from base 1. The sample originates from a study of shared clonotypes between healthy human individuals (TCRdb year 2020). General notes on the study: The cohort included three men and two women between 18 and 49 years of age. To estimate repertoire size and how much clonotype sharing occurs between individuals, the study deeply sequenced the blood TCR repertoires of about five healthy adults. To increase sequencing depth and limit assay-specific biases, TCR repertoire library preparation and sequencing were carried out by different laboratories using diverse techniques. Each donor's leukapheresis produced roughly between about 0.9 and 9.5 billion PBMCs. For each donor, CD4 naive and CD4 memory were each run on three plates, CD8 naive on two plates, and CD8 memory on one plate. What the study reported, not specific to this receptor: Based on pairwise subsampling, the degree of clonotype sharing among donors was expected to be affected by sequencing depth. Incomplete sequencing was indicated by rarefaction of sorted-subset datasets, despite the large sequencing depth. Sampling was restricted to blood, and TCR repertoires in tissue are likely to differ from TCR repertoires in blood. Compared with non-shared clonotypes, clonotypes shared by all four sorted-subset donors had higher generation probabilities. Sharing across a few donors was observed for approximately 5% of naive CD4, around 3.5% of naive CD8, over 2% of memory CD4, and roughly 0.4% of memory CD8 clonotypes. The small number of donors limited the genetic and exposure-history diversity represented. Naive subsets generally had larger estimated clonotype richness than memory subsets did.

TCR CDR3 regions were amplified from genomic DNA by multiplex PCR using the deep immunoSEQ assay. Extracted genomic DNA from each cell subset was distributed evenly across all wells of several immunoSEQ 96-well plates, and each plate was treated as a replicate. For sorted subsets, 150 to 200 ng genomic DNA, equal to about 30,000 T cell genomes, was loaded into each replicate PCR. Purified libraries were quantified with a Qubit 3.0 fluorometer, sized on a Bioanalyzer 2100, and re-quantified with the KAPA Library Quantification kit. Every immunoSEQ 96-well plate was sequenced on a dedicated single-read 150-cycle Illumina NextSeq 550 flow cell. Per the original workflow: Because the immunoSEQ output held only junctional sequences and lacked quality scores, the filtering could not match the filtering applied to full-length reads. Sequences were annotated with PyIR, a Python wrapper for IgBLAST v1.9, and V/J genes and CDR3 were assigned using IMGT germline references. Reads were filtered out if the reads had weak V/J assignments (E-value above 1e-6), no CDR3, stop codons, out-of-frame junctions, or ambiguous translated residues. A V3J clonotype was defined by an identical inferred V gene, J gene, and CDR3 amino acid sequence. To compute the percentage overlap between repertoires, the number of shared unique clonotypes was divided by the size of the smaller repertoire. Richness of each repertoire was evaluated using RTK rarefaction, the Chao1 estimator, and Recon v2.1 estimates of unobserved clonotypes. Generation probabilities for all TCRbeta clonotypes obtained by the gDNA method from several donors were computed using OLGA. Entries here come from immuneACCESS through TCRdb and include only in-frame sequences with V and J called. Some clones fail to appear in such tables; in the studies checked, an unresolved V gene covers under half of the shortfall, and the cause of the remainder is unknown. The V and J calls and clone size are taken from that table; D and trimming were inferred from the DNA. The sample profile shows 2 million to 3 million clones; under 95% of them were found once. Jointly, the top ten make up about 0.39% of the sample.

This clonotype was sampled from a man younger than 35 in good health. Some clones in this sample may be carry-over from other donors' samples. The sample was naive CD4+ T cells from PBMCs. The sample's cell subset or site label, in plain terms: CD45RA+ positively selected. Here the chain combines TRBV15 and TRBJ2-2, with the identity of the D gene unclear. The CDR3 protein is CATSRESPGELFF. The DNA sequence is TGTGCCACCAGCAGAGAGTCGCCCGGGGAGCTGTTTTTT.